The clone carrying this TCR beta chain was counted a few times. Its antigen is unknown. These data are taken from a study of T-cell memory formation after mild COVID-19. Amplification by 5'RACE using constant-segment primers produced TCR alpha and TCR beta cDNA libraries that carried sample barcodes and UMIs. TCRdb fed the 5' RACE reads into MiXCR, producing one record per CDR3 protein. The table includes roughly 410,000 distinct CDR3 sequences, 24% detected once. Study-wide findings and caveats: Nothing showed for sure that second-wave clones peaking on day 37 were SARS-CoV-2 specific. A subset of responding clones appeared in pre-infection memory, suggesting cross-reactive memory joined. Contracting clones from day 15 to 85 had balanced CD4/CD8; later expanders favoured CD4+.

Germline CDR1 reads MDHEN; CDR2 reads SYDVKM. V was shortened by 6 bases and J by 4 bases, with 16 bases between the two germline ends. There are 15 residues in the CDR3. The source is an adult woman who had mild COVID-19 (a few samples of this study predate the infection). Cell type and time point are not known. The sequenced sample was PBMCs or a T cell subset sorted from them (not recorded which). V usage is TRBV28 and J usage is TRBJ1-5, with D possibly being TRBD1 (5 bases). CDR3 sequence reads: CASRLGVRENQPQHF. The CDR3 DNA follows: TGTGCCAGCAGGCTCGGGGTCAGGGAAAATCAGCCCCAGCATTTT.